This T cell receptor beta chain was sequenced for a study of shared clonotypes between healthy human individuals. Across the study: There were three CD4 naive, three CD4 memory, two CD8 naive and one CD8 memory plates per donor.

Germline V gene data show CDR1 as SNHLY and CDR2 as FYNNEI. The CDR3 runs to 16 residues. Trimming cost V 1 base and J 5 bases, with 15 bases left between them. Concerning this clone: Its antigen is as yet unknown.

In the naive CD8 group, cells lacked CD45RO and were positively selected for CCR7, so terminally differentiated effector memory CD45RA+ cells were left out. Study-wide findings and caveats: Clonotype sharing across several donors was observed for around 5% of naive CD4 clonotypes. The sole specimen, blood, was sampled, and tissue repertoires likely differ.

Source study methods: Junction-only immunoSEQ sequences carried no quality scores, so filtering differed. This table comes from immunoSEQ multiplex PCR, and its TCRdb copy is limited to in-frame clones, with some not included. V and J calls and clone size follow that table, whereas D and trimming were derived from the DNA. The table includes around 2,100,000 clones, about 95% detected once. The sequenced sample consisted of naive CD8+ T cells sorted from blood. The chain joins TRBV2 to TRBJ1-5; D is perhaps TRBD1 (5 bases). The clonotype was recovered from a man younger than 35 in good health. This CDR3 is CASSEVGDSLYQPQHF. In nucleotides, the CDR3 is TGTGCCAGCAGTGAAGTGGGGGACTCCCTTTATCAGCCCCAGCATTTT.